What follows are 28 T cell receptor beta chains derived from one specimen sequenced in a study of regulatory T cells in long-lasting Graves disease. Indicated time point: newly diagnosed GD, antithyroid drugs for less than 3 months. Following extraction of RNA from PBMCs, that RNA was used to make the TCR library. According to the study, TCR beta libraries were built with iRepertoire HTBI primers and CDR3-region Arm-PCR. TCRdb fed the multiplex PCR reads into MiXCR, producing one record per CDR3 protein. The sample consists of hundreds of thousands of distinct CDR3 sequences, under 20% of them appearing once. Sequenced material: peripheral blood mononuclear cells (PBMCs), taken at new diagnosis, from a patient treated with antithyroid drugs. These receptors came from a female donor with Graves disease.

This clonotype was seen at least ten times. The V gene is TRBV6-2 or TRBV6-3, the J gene TRBJ2-3; 10 bases map to TRBD1. V trimming: 5 bases; J trimming: 6 bases; junction bases outside the gene matches: 5. Germline V gene lookup returns CDR1 MNHEY and CDR2 SVGEGT. The CDR3 runs to 14 residues. The CDR3 loop is CASSLRTGGDTQYF. The CDR3 region has the DNA TGTGCCAGCAGTCTGCGGACAGGGGGTGATACGCAGTATTTT.

This clonotype was observed many times. This sequence joins TRBV11-2 and TRBJ2-3, with TRBD1 matching over 9 bases. The CDR3 totals 15 residues. J lost 4 bases, V lost 6 bases, and 8 bases had no gene match. The germline V gene encodes CDR1 SGHAT and CDR2 FQNNGV. CDR3 loop: CASSHGTGSADTQYF. The CDR3 region has the DNA TGTGCCAGCAGTCACGGGACAGGGAGTGCAGATACGCAGTATTTT.

This clonotype has a count of ten or more. The genes are TRBV5-1 and TRBJ2-3; TRBD2 matches at 8 bases. In germline, CDR1 is SGHRS, CDR2 YFSETQ. This CDR3 is 16 amino acids long. J gave up 0 bases and V 4 bases, and 7 bases lay outside the gene matches. The CDR3 reads CASSLPGGGSTDTQYF. The CDR3 nucleotides read TGCGCCAGCAGCCTGCCGGGGGGGGGCAGCACAGATACGCAGTATTTT.

This clonotype was picked up a small number of times. The junction shows a germline mismatch at one end, possibly a read error. This chain uses TRBV14 with TRBJ2-2, with D maybe TRBD2 (5 bases). CDR3 length: 13 residues. The V gene's germline CDR1 is SGHDN and CDR2 FVKESK. CDR3 sequence: CASSRTSSGELSF. CDR3 coding DNA: TGTGCCAGCAGCCGTACTAGTTCCGGGGAGCTGTCTTTT.

This clonotype was observed a handful of times. The rearrangement joins TRBV9 to TRBJ2-2, with TRBD2 as a possible D gene (5 bases). The CDR3 sequence is 15 residues long. Germline V CDR1 and CDR2: SGDLS, YYNGEE. Trimming took off 3 bases at V and 5 bases at J, with 14 bases between the two ends. The DNA of the CDR3 is TGTGCCAGCAGCGCCAGCCCGCCGGGGACCGGGGAGCTGTTTTTT. Its protein product is CASSASPPGTGELFF. The full variable domain, rest sourced from reference TRBV9 and TRBJ2-2, is DSGVTQTPKHLITATGQRVTLRCSPRSGDLSVYWYQQSLDQGLQFLIQYYNGEERAKGNILERFSAQQFPDLHSELNLSSLELGDSALYFCASSASPPGTGELFFGEGSRLTVL.

At least ten counts were recorded for this clonotype. This chain connects TRBV10-3 to TRBJ1-3; no clear D gene. Germline V lookup: CDR1 ENHRY, CDR2 SYGVKD. Trimming stripped 0 bases from V and 1 base from J, with 13 bases between. There are 17 residues in the CDR3. In nucleotides, the CDR3 is TGTGCCATCAGTGAGTCCCCAGTACGGAGGTCTGGAAACACCATATATTTT. Its translation: CAISESPVRRSGNTIYF.

The chain carries TRBV9 and TRBJ2-4; tentatively, D is TRBD1 (6 bases). The V end lost 3 bases, the J end lost 3 bases, and 7 bases lay between the germline ends. This CDR3 is 13 amino acids long. The germline gives CDR1 SGDLS, CDR2 YYNGEE. The CDR3: CASSGGGKNIQYF. CDR3 bases: TGTGCCAGCAGCGGAGGGGGCAAAAACATTCAGTACTTC.

The sample holds many counts of this clonotype. The V and J genes are TRBV3-1 and TRBJ1-6; tentative D call: TRBD1 (6 bases). The germline gives CDR1 LGHDT, CDR2 YNNKEL (reference sequence). V lost 4 bases and J lost 5, with 6 bases in between. The CDR3 runs 13 residues. The CDR3 sequence: CASSRTDNSPLHF. The CDR3 nucleotides are TGTGCCAGCAGCCGGACAGATAATTCACCCCTCCACTTT.

This clonotype occurred many times. The chain links TRBV27 to TRBJ2-2, with D possibly matching TRBD1 (6 bases). Deletions cut 0 bases from V and 3 bases from J, with 14 bases between. The germline V gene encodes CDR1 MNHEY and CDR2 SMNVEV (reference sequence). The CDR3 spans 17 residues. The CDR3 bases are TGTGCCAGCAGTTTATCGAACAGGGTAGTAGACACCGGGGAGCTGTTTTTT. As protein: CASSLSNRVVDTGELFF.

This clonotype was seen many times. The rearrangement joins TRBV6-2 or TRBV6-3 to TRBJ2-3; D may correspond to TRBD1 or TRBD2 (5 bases each). The V end lost 7 bases, the J end lost 6 bases, and 26 bases lay between the germline ends. Germline lookup yields CDR1 MNHEY and CDR2 SVGEGT. The CDR3 is 17 amino acids. The CDR3 sequence: CASTLNWGRVGSDTQYF. The CDR3 DNA follows: TGTGCCAGCACCCTGAATTGGGGCAGGGTGGGGAGTGATACGCAGTATTTT.

There are many counts of this clonotype. The rearrangement uses TRBV27 and TRBJ2-2, with D unclear. Trimming took 6 bases from V and 2 from J, leaving 7 bases between them. Germline V lookup: CDR1 MNHEY, CDR2 SMNVEV (reference sequence). CDR3 size: 13 residues. The CDR3 sequence is CASSSYNTGELFF. The CDR3 DNA reads TGTGCCAGCAGCTCGTATAACACCGGGGAGCTGTTTTTT.

This clonotype occurred many times. J is TRBJ2-7 and V is TRBV10-3, with D possibly TRBD2 on 6 matching bases. The CDR3 extends over 12 amino acids. Germline CDR1 is ENHRY and CDR2 is SYGVKD. V lost 7 bases, J lost 5 bases, and 12 bases lay in between. CDR3 region: CAITGGGNEQYF. The CDR3 DNA reads TGTGCCATCACCGGAGGAGGGAACGAGCAGTACTTC.

This clonotype was observed at least ten times. The chain links TRBV19 to TRBJ1-1, with D hard to call. There are 13 residues in the CDR3. Germline loops: CDR1 LNHDA, CDR2 SQIVND (reference sequence). V gave up 1 base and J gave up 3 bases, with 6 bases separating them. CDR3 sequence: CASSIARHTEAFF. In nucleotides, the CDR3 is TGTGCCAGTAGTATAGCGCGACACACTGAAGCTTTCTTT. Using reference TRBV19 and TRBJ1-1 for the parts outside the CDR3, the full variable domain is DGGITQSPKYLFRKEGQNVTLSCEQNLNHDAMYWYRQDPGQGLRLIYYSQIVNDFQKGDIAEGYSVSREKKESFPLTVTSAQKNPTAFYLCASSIARHTEAFFGQGTRLTVV.

Note on this clonotype: Being one base from a much bigger clone, this may be a read error. Given the absence of the conserved phenylalanine or tryptophan at the CDR3 end, a read error is likely. The rearrangement uses TRBV5-4 and TRBJ1-4; D might be TRBD1 (5 bases). Germline CDR1 reads SGHNT; CDR2 reads YYREEE (reference sequence). The ends were cut back, 3 bases at V and 8 bases at J, with 11 bases in the middle. This CDR3 comprises 13 residues. CDR3 residues: CASSYGGGEKLFC. The CDR3 DNA reads TGTGCCAGCAGCTATGGGGGAGGAGAAAAACTGTTTTGT.

This clonotype was counted many times. The chain links TRBV19 to TRBJ2-3; 9 nucleotides agree with TRBD1. CDR3 size: 17 residues. Germline V gives CDR1 LNHDA, CDR2 SQIVND (reference sequence). With 5 bases clipped from V and 7 bases from J, the junction kept 16 bases outside the gene matches. The CDR3 spells CASSPERTGAKRNTQYF. The CDR3, as DNA: TGTGCCAGTAGTCCCGAACGGACAGGGGCCAAGCGAAATACGCAGTATTTT.

V and J are TRBV7-8 and TRBJ2-1; TRBD2 might be the D (5 bases). The CDR3 is 15 amino acids. V was shortened by 4 bases and J by 4 bases, with 14 bases between the two germline ends. Germline V gives CDR1 SGHVS, CDR2 FQNEAQ. CDR3 in DNA: TGTGCCAGCAGCTACTCGGACTTCTCGTACAATGAGCAGTTCTTC. The encoded protein is CASSYSDFSYNEQFF.

This clonotype was found a few times. One junction end does not reproduce the germline sequence, and a read error may be involved. This chain uses TRBV7-7 with TRBJ2-1; D call uncertain. The closer fit of TRBJ2-5 to the DNA end suggests the J call may be wrong. Germline loops: CDR1 SSHAT, CDR2 FNYEAQ (reference sequence). CDR3 length: 14 amino acids. CDR3 sequence: CASSPAISGETQYF. CDR3 sequence (DNA): TGTGCTAGCAGCCCTGCCATTTCGGGCGAGACCCAGTACTTC.

This clonotype has a count of ten or more. The gene calls are TRBV11-3 and TRBJ2-7, with D tentatively TRBD1 or TRBD2 (5 bases each). Trimming took off 6 bases at V and 0 bases at J, with 15 bases between the two ends. This CDR3 has 15 residues. Germline CDR1 and CDR2: SGHNT and YENEEA. The CDR3 DNA reads TGTGCCAGCAGGGATTCCGGGACGGACTCCTACGAGCAGTACTTC. The encoded protein is CASRDSGTDSYEQYF.

The table lists this clonotype with a few counts. J is TRBJ2-7 and V is TRBV3-1, with 15 bases that match TRBD2. CDR3 length: 17 amino acids. CDR1 is LGHDT and CDR2 is YNNKEL in the germline V gene (reference sequence). J was trimmed by 5 bases and V by 5 bases; bases with no gene match: 10. The CDR3 DNA reads TGTGCCAGCAGCGTAACACCGGGACTAGCGGGAGGTCACGAGCAGTACTTC. Protein product: CASSVTPGLAGGHEQYF.

For this clonotype: This sequence may be a read error, since a much larger clone differs from it by one base. The V and J genes are TRBV10-1 and TRBJ1-5, with no clear D. This CDR3 is built from 16 residues. Germline CDR1 is WNHNN and CDR2 is SYGVQD (reference sequence). CDR3 nucleotides: TGCGCCAGCAGTGAGTACGGGTCCACCCCGGATCAGCCCCGGCATTTT. Its protein is CASSEYGSTPDQPRHF.

DNA of the CDR3: TGCGCCAGCAGCCCGGGGGACCTTTACTCTGGAAACACCATATATTTT. As protein: CASSPGDLYSGNTIYF. This chain links TRBV5-1 with TRBJ1-3; possible D gene TRBD1, 5 bases. Germline V gene data show CDR1 as SGHRS and CDR2 as YFSETQ. V was clipped by 4 bases and J by 0 bases, with 14 bases between them. The CDR3 length is 16 residues.

This clonotype was detected a few times. V usage is TRBV5-5 and J usage is TRBJ1-1; 9 bases agree with TRBD1. The CDR3 contains 14 residues. CDR1 is SGHKS and CDR2 is YYEKEE in the germline V gene (reference sequence). V was pared by 7 bases and J by 10 bases, with 14 bases of the junction left unmatched. The CDR3 DNA sequence: TGTGCCAGCTTGGGGACAGGGCCCCCAATGAGAGCTTTCTTT. Translated: CASLGTGPPMRAFF. Variable domain in full (rest from reference TRBV5-5 and TRBJ1-1): DAGVTQSPTHLIKTRGQQVTLRCSPISGHKSVSWYQQVLGQGPQFIFQYYEKEERGRGNFPDRFSARQFPNYSSELNVNALLLGDSALYLCASLGTGPPMRAFFGQGTRLTVV.

This clonotype was counted many times. The V call is TRBV20-1, the J call TRBJ2-5; D possibly corresponds to TRBD2 (6 bases). From germline, CDR1 is DFQATT and CDR2 SNEGSKA (reference sequence). V was pared by 6 bases and J by 2 bases, with 16 bases between. The CDR3 contains 14 residues. CDR3 sequence: CSANSGRGQETQYF. For the CDR3, the DNA is TGCAGTGCAAATAGCGGACGCGGGCAAGAGACCCAGTACTTC.

In its sample, this clonotype was seen a few times. A much larger clone differs from this one at a single base, so this may be a read error. The J gene is TRBJ2-5, the V gene TRBV12-3 or TRBV12-4; 11 bases are shared with TRBD2. The better agreement between TRBJ2-1 and the DNA end casts doubt on the J call. This CDR3 is built from 16 residues. The CDR3 is CASNPRDSGRAHEQFF. Written as DNA, the CDR3 is TGTGCCAGCAATCCCCGGGATAGCGGGAGGGCCCATGAGCAGTTCTTC.

Here the CDR3 reads CASSYGNRDTGEKLFF. The CDR3 nucleotides read TGTGCCAGCAGTTACGGAAACCGGGACACGGGGGAAAAACTGTTTTTT. The chain carries TRBV6-2 or TRBV6-3 and TRBJ1-4; possible D gene TRBD1, 6 bases. V lost 2 bases and J 8 bases, leaving 18 bases between the germline ends. Looked up from germline, CDR1 is MNHEY and CDR2 is SVGEGT. The CDR3 is 16 amino acids.

V is TRBV28 and J is TRBJ2-7, with 11 bases aligning to TRBD2. The junction had 0 bases not matched to a gene; V was cut back by 6 bases and J by 2 bases. Germline CDR1 and CDR2: MDHEN and SYDVKM. The CDR3 has 13 residues. CDR3 loop: CASRGLAAYEQYF. The DNA for the CDR3 is TGTGCCAGCAGGGGACTAGCGGCCTACGAGCAGTACTTC.

This clonotype was picked up many times. Here the CDR3 DNA reads TGTGCCAGCAGTTTACAGTCTTCCTACGAGCAGTACTTC. As protein: CASSLQSSYEQYF. The chain couples TRBV27 to TRBJ2-7; no definite D call. Per germline, CDR1 MNHEY and CDR2 SMNVEV (reference sequence). Trimming cost V 2 bases and J 1 base, with 6 bases left between them. The CDR3 loop spans 13 amino acids.

On this clonotype: A far larger clone is one nucleotide away, so this likely arose from a read error. The chain uses TRBV11-3 and TRBJ2-1; 10 bases map to TRBD2. The ends lost 6 bases at V and 9 bases at J; junction bases unmatched: 8. The CDR3 runs to 14 residues. Germline CDR1 is SGHNT and CDR2 is YENEEA. DNA for the CDR3: TGTGCCAGCAGGCGAGCGGGAGGGGGAATTGAGCAGTTCTTC. Amino acids: CASRRAGGGIEQFF.